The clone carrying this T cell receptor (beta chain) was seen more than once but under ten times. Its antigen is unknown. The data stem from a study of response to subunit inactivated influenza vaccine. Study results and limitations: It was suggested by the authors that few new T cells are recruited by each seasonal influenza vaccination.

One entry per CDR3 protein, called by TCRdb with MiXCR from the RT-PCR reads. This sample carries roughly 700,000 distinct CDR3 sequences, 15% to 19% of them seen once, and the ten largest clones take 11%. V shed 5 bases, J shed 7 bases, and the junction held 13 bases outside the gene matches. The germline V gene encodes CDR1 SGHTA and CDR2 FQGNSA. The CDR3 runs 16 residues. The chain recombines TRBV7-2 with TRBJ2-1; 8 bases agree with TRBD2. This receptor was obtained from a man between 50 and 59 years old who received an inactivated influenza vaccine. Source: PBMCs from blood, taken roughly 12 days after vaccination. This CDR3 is CASSRGGQGVGNEQFF. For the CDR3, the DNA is TGTGCCAGCAGCCGGGGGGGGCAGGGTGTCGGAAATGAGCAGTTCTTC.